What follows is one T cell receptor (beta chain) and its context. This entry belongs to a study of PD-L1 blockade in urothelial cancer. Study-level background: The patients first took atezolizumab in about 2014, receiving 1,200 mg intravenously every 3 weeks. The study recovered a median of around 130,000 T cells per blood sample. Between 0 and 3 prior chemotherapy regimens had been given to patients.

Templates that were synthetic TCR analogs were spiked into each PCR. Produced via immunoSEQ multiplex PCR; TCRdb's table is partial and in-frame only. Counted here are about 130,000 clones, about 83% occurring once; the ten biggest clones make up 2% to 2.5%. The CDR3 length is 15 residues. The J segment lost 4 bases and the V segment lost 5 bases, leaving 7 bases of the junction unmatched. Germline assignment: CDR1 SGHVS and CDR2 FNYEAQ. Time point: peripheral blood 6 weeks after treatment start. Material: PBMCs, obtained around atezolizumab (anti-PD-L1) treatment. This rearrangement joins TRBV7-6 to TRBJ2-5; 10 bases align to TRBD1. The sequence came from a man aged 45 to 65 with urothelial cancer. The CDR3 DNA sequence: TGTGCCAGCAGCCCCACCGGGACAGGGGTAGAGACCCAGTACTTC. It translates to CASSPTGTGVETQYF.